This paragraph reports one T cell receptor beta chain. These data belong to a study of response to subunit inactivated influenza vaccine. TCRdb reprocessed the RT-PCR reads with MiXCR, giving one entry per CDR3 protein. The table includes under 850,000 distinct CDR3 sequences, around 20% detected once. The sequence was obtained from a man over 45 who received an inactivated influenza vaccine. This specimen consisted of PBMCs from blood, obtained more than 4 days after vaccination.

The CDR3 DNA follows: TGCAGTGCTCCGAGGGGCGGGAACACAGATACGCAGTATTTT. It encodes CSAPRGGNTDTQYF. The V call is TRBV20-1, the J call TRBJ2-3; D is possibly TRBD2 (6 bases). V was shortened by 5 bases and J by 2 bases, with 14 bases between the two germline ends. Germline loops: CDR1 DFQATT, CDR2 SNEGSKA (reference sequence). The CDR3 is 14 amino acids.